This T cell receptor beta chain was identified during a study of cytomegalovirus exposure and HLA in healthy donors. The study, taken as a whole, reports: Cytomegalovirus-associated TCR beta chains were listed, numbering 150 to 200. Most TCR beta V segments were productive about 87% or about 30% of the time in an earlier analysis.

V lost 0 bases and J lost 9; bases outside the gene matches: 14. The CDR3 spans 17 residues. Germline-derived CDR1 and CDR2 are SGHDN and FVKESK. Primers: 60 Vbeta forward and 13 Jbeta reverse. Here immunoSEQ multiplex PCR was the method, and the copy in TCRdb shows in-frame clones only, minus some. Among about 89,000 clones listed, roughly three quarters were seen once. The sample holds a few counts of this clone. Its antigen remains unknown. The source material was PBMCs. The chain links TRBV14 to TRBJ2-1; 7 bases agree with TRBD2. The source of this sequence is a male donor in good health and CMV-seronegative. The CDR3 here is CASSQDLRLAVYSEQFF. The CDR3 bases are TGTGCCAGCAGCCAAGATCTAAGACTAGCAGTGTATAGTGAGCAGTTCTTC.